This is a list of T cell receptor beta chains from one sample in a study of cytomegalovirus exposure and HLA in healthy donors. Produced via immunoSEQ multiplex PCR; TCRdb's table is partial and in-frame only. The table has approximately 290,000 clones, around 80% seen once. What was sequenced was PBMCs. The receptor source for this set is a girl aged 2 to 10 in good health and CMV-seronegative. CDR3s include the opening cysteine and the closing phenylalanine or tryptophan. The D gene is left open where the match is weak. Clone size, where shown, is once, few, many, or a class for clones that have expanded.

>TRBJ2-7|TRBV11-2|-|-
CASSLISRYEQYF
TGTGCCAGCAGCTTAATTTCTCGCTACGAGCAGTACTTC
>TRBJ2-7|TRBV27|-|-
CASSWFGGRGYEQYF
TGTGCCAGCAGTTGGTTCGGCGGCAGGGGCTACGAGCAGTACTTC
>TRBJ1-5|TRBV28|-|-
CASRGETFNQPQHF
TGTGCCAGCAGGGGCGAGACATTCAATCAGCCCCAGCATTTT
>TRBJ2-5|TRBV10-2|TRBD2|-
CASSDSGRAGETQYF
TGCGCCAGCAGTGATAGCGGGAGGGCTGGGGAGACCCAGTACTTC
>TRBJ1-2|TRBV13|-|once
CASSLSLTGYGYTF
TGTGCCAGCAGCTTAAGTTTGACGGGCTATGGCTACACCTTC
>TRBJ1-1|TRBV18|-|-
CASSPGMNTEAFF
TGTGCCAGCTCACCAGGCATGAACACTGAAGCTTTCTTT
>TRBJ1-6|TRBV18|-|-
CASSRGMDRNNSPLHF
TGTGCCAGCTCAAGGGGGATGGACAGAAATAATTCACCCCTCCACTTT
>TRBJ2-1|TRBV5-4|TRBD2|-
CASSLQLAGTYNEQFF
TGTGCCAGCAGCTTACAACTAGCGGGTACCTACAATGAGCAGTTCTTC
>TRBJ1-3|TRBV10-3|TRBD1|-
CAIRGTDLSGNTIYF
TGTGCCATCAGAGGGACAGACCTCTCTGGAAACACCATATATTTT
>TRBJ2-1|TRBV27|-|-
CASSAGDGLTYNEQFF
TGTGCCAGCAGTGCTGGGGATGGACTTACCTACAATGAGCAGTTCTTC
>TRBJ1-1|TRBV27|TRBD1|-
CASRSDRERNTEAFF
TGTGCCAGCAGATCGGACAGGGAGAGAAACACTGAAGCTTTCTTT